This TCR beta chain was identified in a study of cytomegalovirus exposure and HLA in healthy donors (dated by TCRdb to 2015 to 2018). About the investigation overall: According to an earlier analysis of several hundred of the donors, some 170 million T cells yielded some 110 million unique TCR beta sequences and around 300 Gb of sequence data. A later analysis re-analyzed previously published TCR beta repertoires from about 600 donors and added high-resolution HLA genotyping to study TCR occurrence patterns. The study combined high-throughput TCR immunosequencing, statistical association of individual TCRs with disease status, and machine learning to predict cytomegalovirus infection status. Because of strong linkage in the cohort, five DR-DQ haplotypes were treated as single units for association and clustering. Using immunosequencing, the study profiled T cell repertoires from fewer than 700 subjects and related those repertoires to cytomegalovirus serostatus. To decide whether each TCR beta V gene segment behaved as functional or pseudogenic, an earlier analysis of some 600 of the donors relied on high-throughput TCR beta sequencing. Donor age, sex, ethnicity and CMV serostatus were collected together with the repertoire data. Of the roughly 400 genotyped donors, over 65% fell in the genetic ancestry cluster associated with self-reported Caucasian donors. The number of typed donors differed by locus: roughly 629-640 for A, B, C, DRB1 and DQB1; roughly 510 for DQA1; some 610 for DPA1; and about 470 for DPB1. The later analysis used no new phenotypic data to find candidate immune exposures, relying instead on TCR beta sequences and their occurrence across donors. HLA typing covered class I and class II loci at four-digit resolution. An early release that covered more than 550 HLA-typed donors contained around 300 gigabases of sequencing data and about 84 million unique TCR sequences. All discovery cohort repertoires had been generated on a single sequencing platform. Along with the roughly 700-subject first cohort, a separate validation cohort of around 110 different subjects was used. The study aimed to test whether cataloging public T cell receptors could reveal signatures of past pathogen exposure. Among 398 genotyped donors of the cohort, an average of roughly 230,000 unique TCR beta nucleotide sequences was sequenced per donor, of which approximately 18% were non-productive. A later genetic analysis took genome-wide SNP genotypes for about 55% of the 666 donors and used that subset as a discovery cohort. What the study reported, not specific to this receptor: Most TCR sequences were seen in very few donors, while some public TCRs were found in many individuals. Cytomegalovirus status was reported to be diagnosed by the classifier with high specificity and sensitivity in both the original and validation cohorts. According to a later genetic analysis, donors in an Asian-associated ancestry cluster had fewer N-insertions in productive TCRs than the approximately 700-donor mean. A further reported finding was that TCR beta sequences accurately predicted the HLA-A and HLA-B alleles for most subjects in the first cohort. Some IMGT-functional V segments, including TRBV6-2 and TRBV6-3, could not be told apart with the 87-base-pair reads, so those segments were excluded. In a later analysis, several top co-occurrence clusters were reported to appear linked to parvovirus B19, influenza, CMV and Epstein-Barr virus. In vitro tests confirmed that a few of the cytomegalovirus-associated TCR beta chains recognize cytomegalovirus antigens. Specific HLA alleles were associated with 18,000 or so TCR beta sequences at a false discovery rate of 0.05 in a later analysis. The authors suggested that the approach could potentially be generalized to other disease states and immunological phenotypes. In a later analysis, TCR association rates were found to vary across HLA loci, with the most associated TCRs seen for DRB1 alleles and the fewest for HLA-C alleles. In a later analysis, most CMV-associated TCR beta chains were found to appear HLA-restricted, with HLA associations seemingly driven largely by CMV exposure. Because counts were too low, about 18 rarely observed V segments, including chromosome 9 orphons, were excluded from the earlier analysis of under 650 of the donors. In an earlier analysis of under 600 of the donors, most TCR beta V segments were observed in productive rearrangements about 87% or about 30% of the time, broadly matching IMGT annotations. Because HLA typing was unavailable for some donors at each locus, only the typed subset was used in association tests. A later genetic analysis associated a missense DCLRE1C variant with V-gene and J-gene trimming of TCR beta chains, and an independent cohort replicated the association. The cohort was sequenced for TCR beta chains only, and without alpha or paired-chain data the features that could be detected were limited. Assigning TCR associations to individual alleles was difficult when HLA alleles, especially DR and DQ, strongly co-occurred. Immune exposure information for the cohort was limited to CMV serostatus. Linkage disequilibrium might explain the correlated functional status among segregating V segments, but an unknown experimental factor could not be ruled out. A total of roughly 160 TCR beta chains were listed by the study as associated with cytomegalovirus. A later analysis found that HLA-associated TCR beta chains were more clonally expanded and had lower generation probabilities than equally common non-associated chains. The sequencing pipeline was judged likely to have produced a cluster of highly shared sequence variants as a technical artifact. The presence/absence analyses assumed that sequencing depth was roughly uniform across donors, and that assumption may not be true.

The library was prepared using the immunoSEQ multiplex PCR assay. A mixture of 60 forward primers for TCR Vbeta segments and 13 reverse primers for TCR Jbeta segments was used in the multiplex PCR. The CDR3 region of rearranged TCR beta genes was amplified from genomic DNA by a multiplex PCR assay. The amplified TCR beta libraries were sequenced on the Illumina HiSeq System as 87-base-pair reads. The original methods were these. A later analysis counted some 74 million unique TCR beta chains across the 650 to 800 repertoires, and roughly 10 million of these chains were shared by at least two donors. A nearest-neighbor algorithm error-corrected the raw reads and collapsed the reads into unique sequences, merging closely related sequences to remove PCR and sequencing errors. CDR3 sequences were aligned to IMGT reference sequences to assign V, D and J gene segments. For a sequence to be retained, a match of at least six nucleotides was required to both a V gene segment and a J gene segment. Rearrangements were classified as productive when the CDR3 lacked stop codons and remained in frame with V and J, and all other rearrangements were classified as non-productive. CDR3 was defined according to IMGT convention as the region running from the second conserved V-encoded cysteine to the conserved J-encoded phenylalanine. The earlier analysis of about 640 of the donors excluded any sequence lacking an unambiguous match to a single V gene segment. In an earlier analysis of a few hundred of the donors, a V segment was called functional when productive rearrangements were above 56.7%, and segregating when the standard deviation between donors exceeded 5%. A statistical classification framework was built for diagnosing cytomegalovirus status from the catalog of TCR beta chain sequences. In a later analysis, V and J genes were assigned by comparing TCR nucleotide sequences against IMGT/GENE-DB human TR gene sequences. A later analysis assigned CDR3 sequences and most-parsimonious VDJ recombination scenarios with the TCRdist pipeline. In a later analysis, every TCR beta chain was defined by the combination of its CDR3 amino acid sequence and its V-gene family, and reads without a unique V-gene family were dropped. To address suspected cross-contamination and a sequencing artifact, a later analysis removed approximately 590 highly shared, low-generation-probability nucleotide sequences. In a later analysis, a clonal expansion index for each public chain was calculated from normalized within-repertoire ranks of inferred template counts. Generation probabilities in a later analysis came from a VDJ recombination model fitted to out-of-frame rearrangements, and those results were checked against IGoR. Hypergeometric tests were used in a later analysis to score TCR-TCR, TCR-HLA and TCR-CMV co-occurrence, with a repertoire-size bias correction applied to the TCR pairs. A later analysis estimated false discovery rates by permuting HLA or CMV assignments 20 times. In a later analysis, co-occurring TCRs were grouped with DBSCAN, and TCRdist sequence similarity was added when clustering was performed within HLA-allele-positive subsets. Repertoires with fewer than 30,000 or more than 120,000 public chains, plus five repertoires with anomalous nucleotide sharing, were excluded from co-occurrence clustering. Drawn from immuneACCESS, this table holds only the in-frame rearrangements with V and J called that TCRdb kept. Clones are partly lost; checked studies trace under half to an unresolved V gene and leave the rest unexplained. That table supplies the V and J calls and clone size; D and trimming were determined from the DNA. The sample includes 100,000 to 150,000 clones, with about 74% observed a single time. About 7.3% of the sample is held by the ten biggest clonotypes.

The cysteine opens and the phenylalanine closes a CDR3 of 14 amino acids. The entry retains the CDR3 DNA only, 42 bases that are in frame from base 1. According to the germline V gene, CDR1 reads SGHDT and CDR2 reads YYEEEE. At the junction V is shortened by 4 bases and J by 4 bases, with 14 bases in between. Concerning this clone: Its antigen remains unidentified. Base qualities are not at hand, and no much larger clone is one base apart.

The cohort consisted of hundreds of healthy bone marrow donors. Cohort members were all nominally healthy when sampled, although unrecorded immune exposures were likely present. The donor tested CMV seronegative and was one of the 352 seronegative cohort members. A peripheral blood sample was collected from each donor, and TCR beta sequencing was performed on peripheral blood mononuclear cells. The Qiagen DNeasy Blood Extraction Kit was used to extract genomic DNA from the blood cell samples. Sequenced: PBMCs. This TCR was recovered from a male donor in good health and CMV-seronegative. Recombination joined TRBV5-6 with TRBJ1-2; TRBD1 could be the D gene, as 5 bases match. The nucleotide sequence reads TGTGCCAGCAGCGCCGACAGCCAAACCTATGGCTACACCTTC. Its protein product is CASSADSQTYGYTF.